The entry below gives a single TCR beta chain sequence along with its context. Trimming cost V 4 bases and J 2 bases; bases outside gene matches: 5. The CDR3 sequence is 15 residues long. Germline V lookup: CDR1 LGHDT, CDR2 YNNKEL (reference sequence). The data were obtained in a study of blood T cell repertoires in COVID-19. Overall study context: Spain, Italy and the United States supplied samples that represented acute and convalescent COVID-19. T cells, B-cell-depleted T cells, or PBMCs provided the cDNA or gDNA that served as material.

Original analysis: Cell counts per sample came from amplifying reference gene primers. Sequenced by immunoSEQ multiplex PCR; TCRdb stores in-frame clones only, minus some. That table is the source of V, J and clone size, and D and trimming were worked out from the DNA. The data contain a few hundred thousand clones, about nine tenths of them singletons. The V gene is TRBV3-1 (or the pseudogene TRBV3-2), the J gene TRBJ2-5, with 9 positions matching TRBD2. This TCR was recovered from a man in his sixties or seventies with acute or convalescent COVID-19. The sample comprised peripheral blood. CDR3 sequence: CASSPGTSSQETQYF. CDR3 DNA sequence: TGTGCCAGCAGCCCCGGGACTAGCTCTCAAGAGACCCAGTACTTC.